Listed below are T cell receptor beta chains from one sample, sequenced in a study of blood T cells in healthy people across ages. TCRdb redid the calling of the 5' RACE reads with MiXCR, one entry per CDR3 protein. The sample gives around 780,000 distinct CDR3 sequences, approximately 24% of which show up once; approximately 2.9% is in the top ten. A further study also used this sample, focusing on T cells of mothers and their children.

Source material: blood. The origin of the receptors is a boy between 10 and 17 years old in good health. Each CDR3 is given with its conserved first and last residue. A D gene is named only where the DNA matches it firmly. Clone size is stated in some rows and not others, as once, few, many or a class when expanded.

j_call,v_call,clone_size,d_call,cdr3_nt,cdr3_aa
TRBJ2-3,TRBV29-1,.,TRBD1,TGCAGCGTTGGGACAGGGATTACAGATACGCAGTATTTT,CSVGTGITDTQYF
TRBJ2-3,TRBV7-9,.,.,TGTGCCAGCAGCCCGACAGAGCACACAGATACGCAGTATTTT,CASSPTEHTDTQYF
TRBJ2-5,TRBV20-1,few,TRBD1,TGCAGTGCCGATTGGACAGGGAAGGAGACCCAGTACTTC,CSADWTGKETQYF
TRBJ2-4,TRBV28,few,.,TGTGCCAGCAGTTCAGACAGGGGGAGTCCTTTAGCGGGGGGAAACATTCAGTACTTC,CASSSDRGSPLAGGNIQYF
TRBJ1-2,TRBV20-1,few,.,TGCAGTGCTAGTCGGCAGGGGATAAGAGGCTACACCTTC,CSASRQGIRGYTF
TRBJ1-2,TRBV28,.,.,TGTGTCAGCAGTTTGGAGGGTGGCTACACCTTC,CVSSLEGGYTF
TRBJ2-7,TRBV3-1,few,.,TGTGCCAGCAGCTGGGTAAGGGGATCGGAGAACTCCTACGAGCAGTACTTC,CASSWVRGSENSYEQYF
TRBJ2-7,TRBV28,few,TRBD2,TGTGCCAGCAATTCGCCGGGACTAGCGGGGGAACCCTACGAGCAGTACTTC,CASNSPGLAGEPYEQYF
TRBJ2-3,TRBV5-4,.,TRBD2,TGTGCCACCACTAGCGGGGGGGCGAATACGCAGTATTTT,CATTSGGANTQYF
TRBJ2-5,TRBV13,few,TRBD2,TGTGCCAGCAGCTTAGCTCGTGCAGCGGGGGTTGGAGAGACCCAGTACTTC,CASSLARAAGVGETQYF
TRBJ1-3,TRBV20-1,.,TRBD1,TGCAGTGCTAGAGTGCCGGCCGGGACAGGGGGCCCTGGAAACACCATATATTTT,CSARVPAGTGGPGNTIYF
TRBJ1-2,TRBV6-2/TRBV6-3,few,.,TGTGCCAGCAGTAACGACCGATCCGGACAGCACTATGGCTACACCTTC,CASSNDRSGQHYGYTF
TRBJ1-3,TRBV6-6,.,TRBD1,TGTGCCAGCGGGATCGGACAGGGGGCGACCGGAAACACCATATATTTT,CASGIGQGATGNTIYF
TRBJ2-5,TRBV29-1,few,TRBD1,TGCAGCGTTGAACCCGACAGGGGACAAGAGACCCAGTACTTC,CSVEPDRGQETQYF
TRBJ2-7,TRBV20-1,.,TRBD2,TGCAGTGCTAGTAGCGGGGGCTTCTCCTACGAGCAGTACTTC,CSASSGGFSYEQYF
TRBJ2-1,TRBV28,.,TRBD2,TGTGCCAGCAGGGATCGGACTAGCGGGGGGGCATACAATGAGCAGTTCTTC,CASRDRTSGGAYNEQFF
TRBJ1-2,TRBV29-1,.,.,TGCAGCGTTGAAGACCACAGGACTCGCTATGGCTACACCTTC,CSVEDHRTRYGYTF
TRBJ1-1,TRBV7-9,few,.,TGTGCCAGCAGCCCGGGGAGGGGGAGACCTTTCTTT,CASSPGRGRPFF
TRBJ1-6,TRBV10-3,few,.,TGTGCCATCAGTGAGGTGGACAGATATTCACCCCTCCACTTT,CAISEVDRYSPLHF
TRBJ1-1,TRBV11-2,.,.,TGTGCCAGCAGTGACCCCCGGGGATCTAGGGACACTGAAGCTTTCTTT,CASSDPRGSRDTEAFF
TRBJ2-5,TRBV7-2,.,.,TGTGCCAGCAGGGGCGACCGAGAGACCCAGTACTTC,CASRGDRETQYF
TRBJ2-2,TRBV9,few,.,TGTGCCAGCAGCGTTCGCGCCGGGGAGCTGTTTTTT,CASSVRAGELFF
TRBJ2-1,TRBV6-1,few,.,TGTGCCAGCAGAGATAGCGGCCCCTCCTACAATGAGCAGTTCTTC,CASRDSGPSYNEQFF
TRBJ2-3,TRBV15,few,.,TGTGCCACCAGCAGAGATCAAGGGGCGGGAGATACGCAGTATTTT,CATSRDQGAGDTQYF
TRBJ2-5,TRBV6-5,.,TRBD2,TGTGCCAGCAGTTTAGCGGGGTTTGGGCAGTACTTC,CASSLAGFGQYF
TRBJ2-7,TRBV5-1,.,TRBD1,TGCGCCAGCAGCTTATCCGGAAGGGACAGGGGGATACCCGGAGGAACCTACGAGCAGTACTTC,CASSLSGRDRGIPGGTYEQYF
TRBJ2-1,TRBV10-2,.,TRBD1,TGCGCCAGCAGTGAGTCAGACAGGGGACTGGCGGAGCAGTTCTTC,CASSESDRGLAEQFF
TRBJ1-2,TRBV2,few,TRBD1,TGTGCCAGCCGTCCAACTCAGGGGGTCGATGGCTACACCTTC,CASRPTQGVDGYTF
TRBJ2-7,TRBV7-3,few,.,TGTGCCAGCAGCTTAAACGGCGGAGAATACGAGCAGTACTTC,CASSLNGGEYEQYF
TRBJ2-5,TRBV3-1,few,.,TGTGCCAGCAGCCCCTGGGACTACCAAGAGACCCAGTACTTC,CASSPWDYQETQYF
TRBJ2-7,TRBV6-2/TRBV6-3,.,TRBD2,TGTGCCAGCAGTTTTAGCGGGAGAGGTTCGTACGAGCAGTACTTC,CASSFSGRGSYEQYF
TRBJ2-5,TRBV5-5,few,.,TGTGCCAGCAGCATGACGGACACCCGGGAGACCCAGTACTTC,CASSMTDTRETQYF
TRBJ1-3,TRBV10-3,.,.,TGTGCCATCACCCGGGAGGGCAGGGGAAACACCATATATTTT,CAITREGRGNTIYF
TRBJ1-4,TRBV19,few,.,TGTGCCAGTACAGGGGCCACTAATGAAAAACTGTTTTTT,CASTGATNEKLFF
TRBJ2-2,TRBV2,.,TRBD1,TGTGCCAGCAGTGAGCCCGGGACAGAATTATTTGCGAACACCGGGGAGCTGTTTTTT,CASSEPGTELFANTGELFF
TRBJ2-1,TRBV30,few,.,TGTGCCTGGAGCGGGCCGGAGCAGTTCTTC,CAWSGPEQFF
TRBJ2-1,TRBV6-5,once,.,TGTGCCAGCAGTTACGATGGGGATTGGGATGAGCAGTTCTTC,CASSYDGDWDEQFF
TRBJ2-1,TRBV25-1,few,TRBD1,TGTGCCAGCAGTTTTACTCGGGACAGGGGCTACAATGAGCAGCTCTTC,CASSFTRDRGYNEQLF
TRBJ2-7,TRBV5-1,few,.,TGCGCCAGCAGCTTGGTGGGAGGAGTGGGCGAGCAGTACTTC,CASSLVGGVGEQYF
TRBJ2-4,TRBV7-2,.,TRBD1,TGTGCCAGCAGCATCTACAGGGGAAACATTCAGTACTTC,CASSIYRGNIQYF
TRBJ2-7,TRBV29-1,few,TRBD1,TGCAGCGTTGAGGACAGGCCCTACGAGCAGTACTTC,CSVEDRPYEQYF
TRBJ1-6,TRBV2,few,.,TGTGCCAGCAGTGAAGGGGTATCACCCCTCCACTTT,CASSEGVSPLHF
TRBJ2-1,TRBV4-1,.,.,TGCGCCAGCAGCCAAGAAATGGTACTTGGGGCCAATGAGCAGTTCTTC,CASSQEMVLGANEQFF
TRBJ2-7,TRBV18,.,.,TGTGCCAGCTATAGGGACGGATCCTACGAGCAGTACTTC,CASYRDGSYEQYF
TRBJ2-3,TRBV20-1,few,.,TGCAGTGCTAGAGATACAGGGTCCGCAGATACGCAGTATTTT,CSARDTGSADTQYF
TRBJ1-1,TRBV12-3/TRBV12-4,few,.,TGTGCCAGCAGTTTCGGGCGGGGGGCCACTGAAGCTTTCTTT,CASSFGRGATEAFF
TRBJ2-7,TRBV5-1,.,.,TGCGCCAGCAGCTTCCGGGACGGGTTCTACGAGCAGTACTTC,CASSFRDGFYEQYF
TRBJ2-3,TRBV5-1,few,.,TGCGCCAGCAGCTTGGGTGAGGTAAATACGCAGTATTTT,CASSLGEVNTQYF
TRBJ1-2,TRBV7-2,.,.,TGTGCCAGCAGCTTAATTGTGTCGATTACAGGGAGAGCCAACCATGGCTACACCTTC,CASSLIVSITGRANHGYTF
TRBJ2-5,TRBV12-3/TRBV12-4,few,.,TGTGCCAGCAGGGGGGGAGGGGGCGTCTTGATGGAGACCCAGTACTTC,CASRGGGGVLMETQYF
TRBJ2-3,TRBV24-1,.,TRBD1,TGTGCCACCAGACGGGACAGTAGCACAGATACGCAGTATTTT,CATRRDSSTDTQYF